A single sample gave rise to the 28 T cell receptor beta chains below, sequenced in a study of regulatory T cells. Study-level points and caveats: Hydrophobic residues at CDR3 positions 6 and 7 were enriched in conventional CD4+ T cells of CD3G-deficient patients.

Amplification used 52 TRBV primers and 13 TRBJ primers. The repertoire was sequenced with immunoSEQ multiplex PCR; TCRdb's copy has only in-frame clones and lacks some. The table has tens of thousands of clones, over 75% seen once; the top ten hold roughly 1.3%. Antigens for these TCRs are unknown. The material sequenced was conventional CD4+ T cells sorted from blood. The receptors shown here come from a child under 18 with CD3G deficiency.

DNA for the CDR3: TGCAGCGGTTTGGACGGGGATACGCAGTATTTT. Its protein is CSGLDGDTQYF. The chain is built from TRBV20-1 and TRBJ2-3; D is undetermined. Germline assignment: CDR1 DFQATT and CDR2 SNEGSKA (reference sequence). This CDR3 is built from 11 residues.

V is TRBV28 and J is TRBJ1-2; D perhaps matches TRBD1 (5 bases). V was pared by 3 bases and J by 8 bases, with 10 bases between. CDR1 and CDR2 (germline): MDHEN, SYDVKM. The CDR3 loop spans 12 amino acids. The CDR3 DNA reads as TGTGCCAGCAGTTTCGGGGGAAGGGGCTACACCTTC. It codes for CASSFGGRGYTF.

The chain carries TRBV28 and TRBJ1-2; no reliable D call. V was trimmed by 5 bases and J by 4 bases, leaving 8 bases between them. The CDR3 extends over 12 amino acids. From germline, CDR1 is MDHEN and CDR2 SYDVKM. The CDR3 protein is CASSPGPYGYTF. CDR3 sequence (DNA): TGTGCCAGCAGTCCCGGACCCTATGGCTACACCTTC.

The chain combines TRBV6-1 with TRBJ1-1, with D hard to call. V lost 4 bases and J lost 3, with 9 bases in between. Germline CDR1 and CDR2: MNHNS and SASEGT. The CDR3 consists of 13 residues. The CDR3 DNA is TGTGCCAGCAGTGGGCGACAATACACTGAAGCTTTCTTT. This encodes CASSGRQYTEAFF.

V and J are TRBV6-1 and TRBJ2-3; tentatively, D is TRBD1 (6 bases). Germline lookup yields CDR1 MNHNS and CDR2 SASEGT. This CDR3 region has 12 residues. The ends were cut back, 4 bases at V and 6 bases at J, with 8 bases in the middle. In DNA form, the CDR3 reads TGTGCCAGCAGTGGACAGGTCGATACGCAGTATTTT. It encodes CASSGQVDTQYF.

Written as DNA, the CDR3 is TGTGCCAGCAGTAGCGCCGGGACAGGGATGGGTCAGCCCCAGCATTTT. This encodes CASSSAGTGMGQPQHF. The chain is built from TRBV28 and TRBJ1-5; 9 nucleotides agree with TRBD1. CDR1 is MDHEN and CDR2 is SYDVKM in the germline V gene. CDR3 size: 16 residues. V lost 5 bases and J lost 6; bases outside the gene matches: 11.

The rearrangement joins TRBV11-2 to TRBJ1-1, with TRBD1 matching 7 bases. J gave up 3 bases and V 6 bases, and 4 bases lay outside the gene matches. The CDR3 sequence is 13 residues long. Germline lookup yields CDR1 SGHAT and CDR2 FQNNGV. The chain's CDR3 is CASRGQVHTEAFF. CDR3 bases: TGTGCCAGCAGAGGACAGGTTCACACTGAAGCTTTCTTT.

V is TRBV19 and J is TRBJ2-3; 8 bases match TRBD1. Germline V CDR1 and CDR2: LNHDA, SQIVND (reference sequence). CDR3 size: 15 residues. V was clipped by 6 bases and J by 5 bases; unmatched bases: 10. CDR3 in amino acids: CASSITGGGGDTQYF. The CDR3 DNA is TGTGCCAGTAGCATAACAGGGGGAGGTGGAGATACGCAGTATTTT.

V and J are TRBV30 and TRBJ2-4; D remains ambiguous. V was trimmed by 2 bases and J by 6 bases, leaving 8 bases between them. Germline V gives CDR1 GTSNPN, CDR2 SVGIG (reference sequence). The CDR3 covers 12 residues. The CDR3 sequence: CAWSRTGNIQYF. For the CDR3, the DNA is TGTGCCTGGAGTCGGACCGGAAACATTCAGTACTTC.

The genes are TRBV28 and TRBJ1-1; D unresolved. Looked up from germline, CDR1 is MDHEN and CDR2 is SYDVKM. V lost 6 bases to trimming and J lost 4 bases, with 12 bases between them. The CDR3 runs to 13 residues. The CDR3 loop reads CASRGLRGTEAFF. The DNA for the CDR3 is TGTGCCAGCAGGGGCCTGAGAGGCACTGAAGCTTTCTTT.

J is TRBJ2-7 and V is TRBV28, with 11 bases aligning to TRBD2. This CDR3 has 15 amino acids. The ends lost 6 bases at V and 1 base at J; junction bases unmatched: 5. CDR1 is MDHEN, CDR2 SYDVKM, per germline. The CDR3 reads CASRRTSGSSYEQYF. The CDR3 coding sequence is TGTGCCAGCAGACGAACTAGCGGGAGTTCCTACGAGCAGTACTTC.

This chain uses TRBV11-3 with TRBJ2-2; possible D gene TRBD2, 6 bases. This CDR3 spans 16 amino acids. Between the trimmed V and J ends, which lost 2 bases and 2 bases, there was a span of 12 bases. The V gene's germline CDR1 is SGHNT and CDR2 YENEEA. CDR3 DNA: TGTGCCAGCAGCTTACAGACCGGGAGAAACACCGGGGAGCTGTTTTTT. Protein sequence: CASSLQTGRNTGELFF.

The genes are TRBV6-1 and TRBJ1-1; D may be TRBD1 (6 bases). Deletions cut 4 bases from V and 1 base from J, with 10 bases between. Per the germline V gene, CDR1 is MNHNS and CDR2 is SASEGT. CDR3 length: 14 amino acids. The CDR3, as DNA: TGTGCCAGCAGTGTGGAGGGGGAGAACACTGAAGCTTTCTTT. Translating it yields CASSVEGENTEAFF.

V gene TRBV11-2 combines with J gene TRBJ2-1, with D tentatively TRBD1 or TRBD2 (5 bases each). The V and J ends lost 0 bases and 9 bases respectively, with 9 bases between them. The length of the CDR3 is 13 residues. Per the germline V gene, CDR1 is SGHAT and CDR2 is FQNNGV. The CDR3 DNA reads TGTGCCAGCAGCTTAGATAGGGGAGCTGAGCAGTTCTTC. It specifies CASSLDRGAEQFF. The full variable domain, completed using reference TRBV11-2 and TRBJ2-1, is EAGVAQSPRYKIIEKRQSVAFWCNPISGHATLYWYQQILGQGPKLLIQFQNNGVVDDSQLPKDRFSAERLKGVDSTLKIQPAKLEDSAVYLCASSLDRGAEQFFGPGTRLTVL.

In its sample, this clone was seen once. This sequence joins TRBV28 and TRBJ1-4; 10 bases align to TRBD1. Unmatched junction bases numbered 11, after V lost 5 bases and J lost 8 bases. Germline-derived CDR1 and CDR2 are MDHEN and SYDVKM. CDR3 length: 16 amino acids. CDR3 in amino acids: CASSPGTGAVREKLFF. CDR3 sequence (DNA): TGTGCCAGCAGTCCTGGGACAGGGGCAGTACGCGAAAAACTGTTTTTT.

The J gene is TRBJ2-3, the V gene TRBV28, with a tentative D call TRBD1 (5 bases). V lost 4 bases to trimming and J lost 6 bases, with 20 bases between them. In germline, CDR1 is MDHEN, CDR2 SYDVKM. The CDR3 contains 16 residues. The CDR3 nucleotides are TGTGCCAGCAGTTCCCCCACGGGTACGACAGTGGATACGCAGTATTTT. Translated, it gives CASSSPTGTTVDTQYF.

The chain recombines TRBV7-9 with TRBJ2-1; 7 nucleotides line up with TRBD2. The CDR3 loop spans 14 amino acids. V trimming: 5 bases; J trimming: 7 bases; junction bases outside the gene matches: 8. Germline CDR1 is SEHNR and CDR2 is FQNEAQ (reference sequence). The CDR3 nucleotides read TGTGCCAGCAGCCTTGGGGACTACCAAAATGAGCAGTTCTTC. Translating it yields CASSLGDYQNEQFF.

CDR3 nucleotides: TGTGCCAGCAGCTTAGGAACGGGGAAAAGGGGGCCTGGGGCCAACGTCCTGACTTTC. This translates into CASSLGTGKRGPGANVLTF. The chain employs TRBV7-2 and TRBJ2-6; 7 positions agree with TRBD1. With 1 base clipped from V and 2 bases from J, the junction kept 11 bases outside the gene matches. CDR1 and CDR2 (germline): SGHTA, FQGNSA. The CDR3 is 19 amino acids.

The J gene is TRBJ2-3, the V gene TRBV28; D uncertain. This CDR3 spans 17 amino acids. With 3 bases removed from V and 3 bases from J, the gap between germline ends came to 19 bases. CDR1 is MDHEN, CDR2 SYDVKM, per germline. The CDR3 DNA is TGTGCCAGCAGTTTCTCCTCTATGGGGTCGAATACAGATACGCAGTATTTT. Translated: CASSFSSMGSNTDTQYF.

Turning to this clone: Other DNA sequences in this specimen translate into the identical CDR3. The chain combines TRBV5-1 with TRBJ2-7; D is unresolved. CDR3 size: 14 residues. The V gene lost 0 bases and the J gene lost 1 base, with 8 bases spanning the gap. Germline values: CDR1 SGHRS, CDR2 YFSETQ. CDR3 sequence (DNA): TGCGCCAGCAGCTTGGGGACGGATTCCTACGAGCAGTACTTC. Its translation is CASSLGTDSYEQYF.

This chain uses TRBV28 with TRBJ1-5, with a possible D match to TRBD1 (6 bases). V was pared by 2 bases and J by 6 bases, with 11 bases between. CDR1 and CDR2 (germline): MDHEN, SYDVKM. This CDR3 comprises 14 residues. The DNA for the CDR3 is TGTGCCAGCAGTTTAACAGGGTACAGTCAGCCCCAGCATTTT. This gives the protein CASSLTGYSQPQHF.

This sequence joins TRBV6-1 and TRBJ2-3, with a weak D call TRBD1 (5 bases). This CDR3 is built from 14 residues. From germline, CDR1 is MNHNS and CDR2 SASEGT. V lost 3 bases and J 2 bases, leaving 9 bases between the germline ends. The CDR3 sequence is CASSDLDNTDTQYF. The CDR3 region has the DNA TGTGCCAGCAGTGATTTGGACAACACAGATACGCAGTATTTT.

This clone was counted once. This rearrangement joins TRBV5-1 to TRBJ1-2; perhaps TRBD1 as D (5 bases). In germline, CDR1 is SGHRS, CDR2 YFSETQ. The CDR3 is 17 amino acids. With 1 base removed from V and 1 base from J, the gap between germline ends came to 17 bases. As DNA, the CDR3 is TGCGCCAGCAGCTTGACTCCCCAGGGACGAAGTAACTATGGCTACACCTTC. Its protein is CASSLTPQGRSNYGYTF.

DNA of the CDR3: TGTGCCAGCAGTCCCCGTCCCCCGGGACAAGGATCCTACGAGCAGTACTTC. The encoded protein is CASSPRPPGQGSYEQYF. The chain uses TRBV27 and TRBJ2-7; perhaps TRBD1 as D (6 bases). CDR1 and CDR2 from the germline V gene are MNHEY and SMNVEV (reference sequence). This CDR3 is built from 17 residues. V lost 5 bases, J lost 1 base, and 21 bases lay in between.

The V call is TRBV28, the J call TRBJ1-2; possible D gene TRBD1, 5 bases. The length of the CDR3 is 12 residues. Looked up from germline, CDR1 is MDHEN and CDR2 is SYDVKM. The V gene lost 8 bases and the J gene lost 8 bases, with 15 bases spanning the gap. The CDR3 DNA reads TGTGCCAGCGGGGGACCCCGGAGGGGCTACACCTTC. Amino acid sequence: CASGGPRRGYTF.

The chain employs TRBV4-1 and TRBJ1-2; D possibly corresponds to TRBD1 (6 bases). This CDR3 is built from 15 residues. Germline V gene data show CDR1 as MGHRA and CDR2 as YSYEKL. Trimming removed 4 bases at V and 5 bases at J, with 17 bases between. CDR3 region: CASSPQQGFGYGYTF. CDR3 bases: TGCGCCAGCAGCCCTCAACAGGGATTCGGATATGGCTACACCTTC.

The genes are TRBV18 and TRBJ1-2; the match to TRBD1 covers 9 bases. Germline CDR1 reads KGHSH; CDR2 reads LQKENI. There are 14 residues in the CDR3. With 3 bases clipped from V and 7 bases from J, the junction kept 6 bases outside the gene matches. DNA of the CDR3: TGTGCCAGCTCACCGATGACAGGGGGTCTTGGCTACACCTTC. This gives the protein CASSPMTGGLGYTF.

The CDR3 is CASSKGDRVGEQYF. The DNA for the CDR3 is TGTGCCAGTAGTAAGGGGGACAGGGTCGGCGAGCAGTACTTC. This chain uses TRBV19 with TRBJ2-7; 9 positions agree with TRBD1. After removal of 4 bases from V and 6 bases from J, the junction contained 7 bases not matched to a gene. Germline values: CDR1 LNHDA, CDR2 SQIVND (reference sequence). This CDR3 comprises 14 residues. The variable domain in full, completed from reference TRBV19 and TRBJ2-7, reads DGGITQSPKYLFRKEGQNVTLSCEQNLNHDAMYWYRQDPGQGLRLIYYSQIVNDFQKGDIAEGYSVSREKKESFPLTVTSAQKNPTAFYLCASSKGDRVGEQYFGPGTRLTVT.